Listed below are T cell receptor beta chains from one sample, sequenced in a study of cytomegalovirus exposure and HLA in healthy donors. Profiling relied on immunoSEQ multiplex PCR, and the TCRdb table lists in-frame clones only, not all of them. Here the sample spans 200,000 to 300,000 clones, less than 95% being singletons. Sequenced sample: PBMCs. The receptors here all came from a woman aged 25 to 45 in good health and CMV-seronegative. The CDR3 runs from the conserved cysteine through the conserved F or W. Each record gives: V gene, CDR3 length, J gene, clone size, D gene, CDR3 DNA, CDR3 protein. The D gene is left open where the match is weak. Part of the rows lack a size; the others show once, few, many or a class for expanded clones.

v_gene: TRBV20-1; len: 11; j_gene: TRBJ2-1; abundance: NA; d_gene: NA; CDR3nt: TGCAGTGCTACTGACTACAATGAGCAGTTCTTC; CDR3aa: CSATDYNEQFF
v_gene: TRBV6-5; len: 14; j_gene: TRBJ2-1; abundance: few; d_gene: NA; CDR3nt: TGTGCCAGCAGTTACGAGCGAGACGACAATGAGCAGTTCTTC; CDR3aa: CASSYERDDNEQFF
v_gene: TRBV27; len: 15; j_gene: TRBJ2-3; abundance: few; d_gene: TRBD2; CDR3nt: TGTGCCAGCAGTTCCCTAGCGGTCCAGGGAGATACGCAGTATTTT; CDR3aa: CASSSLAVQGDTQYF
v_gene: TRBV28; len: 16; j_gene: TRBJ1-4; abundance: NA; d_gene: NA; CDR3nt: TGTGCCAGCAGTTTCTCCCCCGGGGGCGGTGGAGAAAAACTGTTTTTT; CDR3aa: CASSFSPGGGGEKLFF
v_gene: TRBV29-1; len: 14; j_gene: TRBJ2-1; abundance: NA; d_gene: TRBD2; CDR3nt: TGCAGCGTCGAGGAGCGGGGGAGAAACAATGAGCAGTTCTTC; CDR3aa: CSVEERGRNNEQFF
v_gene: TRBV7-2; len: 16; j_gene: TRBJ1-5; abundance: NA; d_gene: TRBD1; CDR3nt: TGTGCCAGCAGCTTTGGGACAGGGGGTATCAATCAGCCCCAGCATTTT; CDR3aa: CASSFGTGGINQPQHF
v_gene: TRBV15; len: 13; j_gene: TRBJ2-3; abundance: NA; d_gene: NA; CDR3nt: TGTGCCACCAGGCGGGACCACACAGATACGCAGTATTTT; CDR3aa: CATRRDHTDTQYF
v_gene: TRBV29-1; len: 11; j_gene: TRBJ2-5; abundance: NA; d_gene: TRBD1; CDR3nt: TGCAGCGTCGGACAGGGAGAGACCCAGTACTTC; CDR3aa: CSVGQGETQYF
v_gene: TRBV7-2; len: 12; j_gene: TRBJ1-2; abundance: NA; d_gene: NA; CDR3nt: TGTGCCAGCAGCTTCTACCGGGATGGCTACACCTTC; CDR3aa: CASSFYRDGYTF
v_gene: TRBV5-1; len: 13; j_gene: TRBJ1-1; abundance: once; d_gene: NA; CDR3nt: TGCGCCAGCAGCTTGGATAGGAACACTGAAGCTTTCTTT; CDR3aa: CASSLDRNTEAFF
v_gene: TRBV18; len: 14; j_gene: TRBJ2-7; abundance: NA; d_gene: TRBD2; CDR3nt: TGTGCCAGCTCACCGGAGACTAGCGGGTACGAGCAGTACTTC; CDR3aa: CASSPETSGYEQYF
v_gene: TRBV28; len: 14; j_gene: TRBJ2-1; abundance: NA; d_gene: TRBD2; CDR3nt: TGTGCCAGCGAGGCGGCTAGCGGTAACAATGAGCAGTTCTTC; CDR3aa: CASEAASGNNEQFF